The 16 T cell receptor beta chains reported below all come from one sample, sequenced in a study of cytomegalovirus exposure and HLA in healthy donors. The PCR made use of 60 Vbeta and 13 Jbeta primers. The method was immunoSEQ multiplex PCR; TCRdb's version includes in-frame clones alone and lacks a portion of them. This sample yields about 120,000 clones, of which 8.5% to 9% are seen a single time; approximately 6.6% belongs to the top ten. Sequencing was carried out using PBMCs. The source of these receptors is a woman aged 40 to 49 in good health and CMV-seropositive.

The table lists this clone with a few counts. The chain recombines TRBV6-1 with TRBJ1-1; D unresolved. CDR3 length equals 14 residues. The V and J ends lost 3 bases and 2 bases respectively, with 10 bases between them. Germline CDR1 is MNHNS and CDR2 is SASEGT. The CDR3 DNA is TGTGCCAGCAGTGACAGGCAGAGAAACACTGAAGCTTTCTTT. Translating gives CASSDRQRNTEAFF.

The CDR3 coding sequence is TGTGCCAGCAGCTCAACAGGGGGCGTTGGAAACACCATATATTTT. The encoded protein is CASSSTGGVGNTIYF. This rearrangement joins TRBV7-9 to TRBJ1-3; 9 bases are a match to TRBD1. After removal of 4 bases from V and 3 bases from J, the junction contained 4 bases not matched to a gene. The germline V gene has CDR1 SEHNR and CDR2 FQNEAQ (reference sequence). This CDR3 spans 15 amino acids.

This clone was counted between two and nine times. Other DNA sequences in this sample translate to the same CDR3. This chain uses TRBV2 with TRBJ2-7; D not resolved. This CDR3 is 11 amino acids long. With 2 bases removed from V and 4 bases from J, the gap between germline ends came to 3 bases. CDR1 is SNHLY and CDR2 is FYNNEI in the germline V gene. The CDR3 is CASSERYEQYF. DNA of the CDR3: TGTGCCAGCAGTGAACGTTACGAGCAGTACTTC.

CDR3 in amino acids: CASSELRTPYNSPLHF. The CDR3 nucleotides are TGTGCCAGCAGTGAATTACGGACACCCTATAATTCACCCCTCCACTTT. The chain joins TRBV2 to TRBJ1-6, with D perhaps TRBD1 (5 bases). Germline CDR1 reads SNHLY; CDR2 reads FYNNEI. The CDR3 is 16 amino acids. The V end lost 2 bases, the J end lost 2 bases, and 10 bases lay between the germline ends.

This clone has only a few counts. The rearrangement joins TRBV28 to TRBJ1-1, with TRBD1 identical over 7 bases. After removal of 2 bases from V and 8 bases from J, the junction contained 8 bases not matched to a gene. CDR1 is MDHEN, CDR2 SYDVKM, per germline. The CDR3 sequence is 14 residues long. CDR3 protein: CASSLPGTVKEAFF. The DNA for the CDR3 is TGTGCCAGCAGTTTACCCGGGACAGTTAAGGAAGCTTTCTTT.

Note on this clone: The sample holds other DNA sequences that translate to the same CDR3. The rearrangement uses TRBV21-1 and TRBJ2-7; the table's D gene call, TRBD1, was not cross checked with the DNA. TRBV21-1 counts as a pseudogene. The CDR3 is 16 residues long. The CDR3 sequence is CASSWLRQGLAYEQYF. CDR3 in DNA: TGTGCCAGCAGCTGGTTAAGACAGGGGCTCGCCTACGAGCAGTATTTC.

This chain joins TRBV18 and TRBJ1-4, with 7 bases aligning to TRBD1. Trimming cost V 5 bases and J 11 bases; bases outside gene matches: 11. The CDR3 sequence is 14 residues long. The germline V gene encodes CDR1 KGHSH and CDR2 LQKENI. The CDR3 DNA reads TGTGCCAGCTCATCCGACAGGGCCGATGGTAAACTGTTTTTT. It is translated as CASSSDRADGKLFF.

This clone was found a few times. This chain joins TRBV27 and TRBJ2-1, with TRBD2 as a possible D gene (5 bases). Germline CDR1 is MNHEY and CDR2 is SMNVEV (reference sequence). Trimming took 3 bases from V and 7 from J, leaving 10 bases between them. The CDR3 has 13 residues. The CDR3 region has the DNA TGTGCCAGCAGTTTTGGTCGGAGGAATGAGCAGTTCTTC. Translation: CASSFGRRNEQFF.

The CDR3 reads CASTNNPSYGYTF. CDR3 in DNA: TGTGCCAGTACCAATAACCCCAGCTATGGCTACACCTTC. The gene calls are TRBV19 and TRBJ1-2, with D unresolved. Germline CDR1 and CDR2: LNHDA and SQIVND (reference sequence). This CDR3 has 13 amino acids. V was pared by 7 bases and J by 4 bases, with 13 bases between. The full variable domain, with the rest looked up from reference TRBV19 and TRBJ1-2, is DGGITQSPKYLFRKEGQNVTLSCEQNLNHDAMYWYRQDPGQGLRLIYYSQIVNDFQKGDIAEGYSVSREKKESFPLTVTSAQKNPTAFYLCASTNNPSYGYTFGSGTRLTVV.

This clone appeared a few times. The CDR3 loop is CAWRANRHNKAFF. Written as DNA, the CDR3 is TGTGCCTGGAGGGCCAACAGGCACAATAAAGCTTTCTTT. The chain carries TRBV30 and TRBJ1-1; maybe TRBD1 (5 bases). Germline CDR1 reads GTSNPN; CDR2 reads SVGIG (reference sequence). The ends were cut back, 3 bases at V and 9 bases at J, with 17 bases in the middle. This CDR3 has 13 residues.

In this sample, this clone turned up a few times. The chain links TRBV7-9 to TRBJ2-1; D unresolved. From germline, CDR1 is SEHNR and CDR2 FQNEAQ (reference sequence). V was cut by 4 bases and J by 9 bases, with 19 bases left in between. The CDR3 extends over 15 amino acids. CDR3 sequence (DNA): TGTGCCAGCAGCTCCCCAGGTCTACAATACGTTGAGCAGTTCTTC. Translating it yields CASSSPGLQYVEQFF.

This clone was found a few times. The chain couples TRBV11-1 to TRBJ2-2; 7 bases are shared with TRBD2. Germline loops: CDR1 SGHAT, CDR2 FQDESV (reference sequence). Trimming at V came to 7 bases and at J to 7 bases, leaving 9 bases not matched to a gene. The CDR3 is 14 residues long. The DNA of the CDR3 is TGTGCCAGCACCAAGACTAGCCAGGGCGGGGAGCTGTTTTTT. As protein: CASTKTSQGGELFF. The whole variable domain, filled in from reference TRBV11-1 and TRBJ2-2, reads EAEVAQSPRYKITEKSQAVAFWCDPISGHATLYWYRQILGQGPELLVQFQDESVVDDSQLPKDRFSAERLKGVDSTLKIQPAELGDSAMYLCASTKTSQGGELFFGEGSRLTVL.

The chain couples TRBV7-9 to TRBJ1-2, with D possibly TRBD1 on 5 matching bases. Trimming took 1 base from V and 8 from J, leaving 14 bases between them. In germline, CDR1 is SEHNR, CDR2 FQNEAQ (reference sequence). This CDR3 has 14 amino acids. The CDR3 bases are TGTGCCAGCAGCTTAGACGTCAGGGTCGACGGCTACACCTTC. This sequence encodes CASSLDVRVDGYTF.

In its sample, this clone was seen a few times. The chain joins TRBV15 to TRBJ2-3; possibly TRBD2 for D (6 bases). V lost 0 bases to trimming and J lost 0 bases, with 19 bases between them. This CDR3 spans 19 amino acids. Germline V lookup: CDR1 LNHNV, CDR2 YYDKDF (reference sequence). CDR3: CATSRDPNIAATSTDTQYF. CDR3 nucleotide sequence: TGTGCCACCAGCAGAGATCCCAATATAGCGGCGACTAGCACAGATACGCAGTATTTT.

This clone was detected a few times. The genes are TRBV19 and TRBJ1-3; weak D call: TRBD1 (6 bases). Germline V CDR1 and CDR2: LNHDA, SQIVND (reference sequence). Trimming stripped 2 bases from V and 2 bases from J, with 13 bases between. The CDR3 has 16 amino acids. The CDR3 protein is CASSIRGTTPGNTIYF. The CDR3 bases are TGTGCCAGTAGTATAAGGGGGACCACTCCTGGAAACACCATATATTTT. The full variable domain, rest sourced from reference TRBV19 and TRBJ1-3, is DGGITQSPKYLFRKEGQNVTLSCEQNLNHDAMYWYRQDPGQGLRLIYYSQIVNDFQKGDIAEGYSVSREKKESFPLTVTSAQKNPTAFYLCASSIRGTTPGNTIYFGEGSWLTVV.

This sequence joins TRBV5-4 and TRBJ1-2; 12 positions match TRBD1. V trimming: 3 bases; J trimming: 7 bases; junction bases outside the gene matches: 7. The CDR3 totals 15 residues. Germline V gene data show CDR1 as SGHNT and CDR2 as YYREEE (reference sequence). CDR3: CASSSPGQGASGYTF. DNA for the CDR3: TGTGCCAGCAGCTCCCCGGGACAGGGGGCGAGTGGCTACACCTTC.